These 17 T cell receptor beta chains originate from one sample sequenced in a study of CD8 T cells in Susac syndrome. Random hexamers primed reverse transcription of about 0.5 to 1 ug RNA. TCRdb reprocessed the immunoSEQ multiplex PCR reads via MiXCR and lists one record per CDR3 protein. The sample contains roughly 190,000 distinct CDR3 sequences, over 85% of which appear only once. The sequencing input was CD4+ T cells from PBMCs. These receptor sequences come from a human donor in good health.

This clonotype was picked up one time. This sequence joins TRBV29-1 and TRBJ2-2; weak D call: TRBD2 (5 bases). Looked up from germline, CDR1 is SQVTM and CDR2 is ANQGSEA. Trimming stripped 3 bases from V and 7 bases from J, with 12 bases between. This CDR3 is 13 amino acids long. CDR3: CSVDRGSDGELFF. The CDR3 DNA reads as TGCAGCGTTGACCGGGGTTCGGACGGGGAGCTGTTTTTT.

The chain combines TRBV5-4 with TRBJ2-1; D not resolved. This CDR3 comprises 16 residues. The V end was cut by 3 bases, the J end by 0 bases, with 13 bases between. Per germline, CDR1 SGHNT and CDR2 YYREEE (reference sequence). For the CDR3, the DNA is TGTGCCAGCAGCTCCCCTGGCGATAGCTCCTACAATGAGCAGTTCTTC. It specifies CASSSPGDSSYNEQFF.

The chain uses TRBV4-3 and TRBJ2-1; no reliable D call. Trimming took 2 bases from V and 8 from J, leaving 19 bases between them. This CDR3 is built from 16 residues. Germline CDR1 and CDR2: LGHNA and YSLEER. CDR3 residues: CASSQSDRAGLYEQFF. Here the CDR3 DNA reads TGCGCCAGCAGCCAATCGGATAGGGCCGGATTGTATGAGCAGTTCTTC.

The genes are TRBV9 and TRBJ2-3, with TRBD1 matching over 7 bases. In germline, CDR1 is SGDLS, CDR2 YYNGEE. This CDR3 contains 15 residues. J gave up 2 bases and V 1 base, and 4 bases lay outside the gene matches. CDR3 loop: CASSVRDSYTDTQYF. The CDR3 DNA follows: TGTGCCAGCAGCGTAAGGGACAGTTACACAGATACGCAGTATTTT. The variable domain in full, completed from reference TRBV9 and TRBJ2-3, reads DSGVTQTPKHLITATGQRVTLRCSPRSGDLSVYWYQQSLDQGLQFLIQYYNGEERAKGNILERFSAQQFPDLHSELNLSSLELGDSALYFCASSVRDSYTDTQYFGPGTRLTVL.

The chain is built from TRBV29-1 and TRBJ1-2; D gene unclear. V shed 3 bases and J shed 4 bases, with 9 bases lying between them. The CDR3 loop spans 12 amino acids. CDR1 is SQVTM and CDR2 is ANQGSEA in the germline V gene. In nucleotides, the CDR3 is TGCAGCGTTGAGTCTGGGGTCTATGGCTACACCTTC. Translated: CSVESGVYGYTF.

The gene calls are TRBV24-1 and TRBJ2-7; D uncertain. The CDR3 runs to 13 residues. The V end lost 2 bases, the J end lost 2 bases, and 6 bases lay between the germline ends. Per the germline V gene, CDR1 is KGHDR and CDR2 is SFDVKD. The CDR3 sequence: CATSDSRTYEQYF. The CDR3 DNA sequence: TGTGCCACCAGTGATTCTCGTACCTACGAGCAGTACTTC.

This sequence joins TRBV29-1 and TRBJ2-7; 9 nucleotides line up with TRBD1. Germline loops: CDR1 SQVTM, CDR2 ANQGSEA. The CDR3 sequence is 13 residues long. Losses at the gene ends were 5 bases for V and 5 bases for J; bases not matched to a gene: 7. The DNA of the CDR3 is TGCAGCGTTATCCGACAGGGGGGTAACGAGCAGTACTTC. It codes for CSVIRQGGNEQYF.

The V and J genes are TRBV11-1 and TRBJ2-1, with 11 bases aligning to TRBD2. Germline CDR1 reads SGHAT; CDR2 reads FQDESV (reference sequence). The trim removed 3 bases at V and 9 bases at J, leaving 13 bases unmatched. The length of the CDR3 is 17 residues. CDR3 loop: CASSFGLAGGPDGEQFF. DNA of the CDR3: TGTGCCAGCAGCTTTGGGCTAGCGGGAGGACCGGATGGTGAGCAGTTCTTC. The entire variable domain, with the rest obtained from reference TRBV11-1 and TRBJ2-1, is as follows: EAEVAQSPRYKITEKSQAVAFWCDPISGHATLYWYRQILGQGPELLVQFQDESVVDDSQLPKDRFSAERLKGVDSTLKIQPAELGDSAMYLCASSFGLAGGPDGEQFFGPGTRLTVL.

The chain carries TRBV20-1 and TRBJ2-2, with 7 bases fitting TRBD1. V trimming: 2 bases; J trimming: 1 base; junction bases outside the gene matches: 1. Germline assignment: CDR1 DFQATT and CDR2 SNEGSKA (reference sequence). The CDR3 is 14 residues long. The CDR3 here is CSARRGQNTGELFF. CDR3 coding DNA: TGCAGTGCTAGAAGGGGGCAGAACACCGGGGAGCTGTTTTTT.

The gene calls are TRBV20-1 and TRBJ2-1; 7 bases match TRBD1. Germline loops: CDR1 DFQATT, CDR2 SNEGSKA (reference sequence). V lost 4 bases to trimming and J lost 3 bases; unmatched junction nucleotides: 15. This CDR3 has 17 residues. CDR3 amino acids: CSATPGGVLIFYNEQFF. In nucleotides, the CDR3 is TGCAGTGCTACTCCAGGGGGAGTCCTAATTTTCTACAATGAGCAGTTCTTC.

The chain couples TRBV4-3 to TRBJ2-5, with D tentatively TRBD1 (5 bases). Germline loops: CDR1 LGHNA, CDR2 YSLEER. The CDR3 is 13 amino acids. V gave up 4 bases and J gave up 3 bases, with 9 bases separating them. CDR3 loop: CASSPTGEETQYF. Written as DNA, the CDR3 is TGCGCCAGCAGCCCAACAGGAGAAGAGACCCAGTACTTC.

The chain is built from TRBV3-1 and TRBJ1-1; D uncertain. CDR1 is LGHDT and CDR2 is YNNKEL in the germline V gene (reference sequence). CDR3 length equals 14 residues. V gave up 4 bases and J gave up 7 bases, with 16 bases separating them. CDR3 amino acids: CASSPDPRAGEAFF. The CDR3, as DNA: TGTGCCAGCAGCCCAGACCCCCGCGCAGGTGAAGCTTTCTTT.

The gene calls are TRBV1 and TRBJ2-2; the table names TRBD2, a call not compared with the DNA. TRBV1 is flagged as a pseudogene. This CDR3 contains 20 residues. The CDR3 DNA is TGCACCAGCAGCCATCCCGTGACAGCGGGAGGGCCAGGTGACACCGGGGAGCTGTTTTTT. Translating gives CTSSHPVTAGGPGDTGELFF.

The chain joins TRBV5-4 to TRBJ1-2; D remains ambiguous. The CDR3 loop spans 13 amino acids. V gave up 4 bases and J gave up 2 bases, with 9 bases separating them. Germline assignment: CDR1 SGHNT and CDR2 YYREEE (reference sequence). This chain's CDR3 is CASSISSNYGYTF. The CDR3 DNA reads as TGTGCCAGCAGCATCTCCTCCAACTATGGCTACACCTTC.

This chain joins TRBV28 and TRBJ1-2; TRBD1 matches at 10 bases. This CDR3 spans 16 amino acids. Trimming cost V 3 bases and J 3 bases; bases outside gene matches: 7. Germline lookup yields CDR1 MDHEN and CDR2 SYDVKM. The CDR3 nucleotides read TGTGCCAGCAGTTTCCCCACCGGGACAGGGGACTATGGCTACACCTTC. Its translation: CASSFPTGTGDYGYTF.

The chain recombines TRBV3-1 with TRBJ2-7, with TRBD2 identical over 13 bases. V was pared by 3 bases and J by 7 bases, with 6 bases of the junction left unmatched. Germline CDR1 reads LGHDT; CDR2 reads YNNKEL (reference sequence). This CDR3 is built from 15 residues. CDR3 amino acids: CASSQGGLAGREQYF. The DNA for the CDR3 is TGTGCCAGCAGCCAGGGGGGACTAGCGGGAAGGGAGCAGTACTTC.

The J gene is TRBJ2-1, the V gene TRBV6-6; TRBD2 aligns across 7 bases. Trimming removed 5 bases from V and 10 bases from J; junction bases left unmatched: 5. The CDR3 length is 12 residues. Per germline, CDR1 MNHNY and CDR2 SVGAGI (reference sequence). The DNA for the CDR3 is TGTGCCAGCAGTCGCTTACTAGCGGAGCAGTTCTTC. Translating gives CASSRLLAEQFF.